The 2 T cell receptor beta chains below come from one sample, sequenced in a study of post-analysis software for immune sequencing data. The TCR beta cDNA libraries carried unique molecular identifiers. TCRdb re-derived calls from the PCR reads in MiXCR, one entry per CDR3 protein. This table has about 540,000 distinct CDR3 sequences, roughly 34% appearing once. Their specific antigens are unknown. Regarding the study as a whole: Higher frequency in patients than in controls was seen for about five TRBV segments, with TRBV5-6, TRBV5-1 and TRBV20-1 among them.

Sequenced sample: blood. The receptors originated from a girl aged 2 to 17 with multiple sclerosis.

The chain has TRBV12-3 or TRBV12-4 and TRBJ1-2; maybe TRBD1 (5 bases). The CDR3 runs to 12 residues. Trimming stripped 5 bases from V and 8 bases from J, with 12 bases between. CDR3 sequence (DNA): TGTGCCAGCAGTCCAGGGTTTGGGGGCTACACCTTC. Protein product: CASSPGFGGYTF.

The gene calls are TRBV29-1 and TRBJ1-1; D not resolved. The CDR3 totals 14 residues. Trimming shortened V by 2 bases and J by 5 bases, and 15 bases separated the two germline ends. The germline V gene encodes CDR1 SQVTM and CDR2 ANQGSEA. The CDR3 coding sequence is TGCAGCGTTGAACGAGGGTTGACGGGGACTGAAGCTTTCTTT. Its protein product is CSVERGLTGTEAFF.